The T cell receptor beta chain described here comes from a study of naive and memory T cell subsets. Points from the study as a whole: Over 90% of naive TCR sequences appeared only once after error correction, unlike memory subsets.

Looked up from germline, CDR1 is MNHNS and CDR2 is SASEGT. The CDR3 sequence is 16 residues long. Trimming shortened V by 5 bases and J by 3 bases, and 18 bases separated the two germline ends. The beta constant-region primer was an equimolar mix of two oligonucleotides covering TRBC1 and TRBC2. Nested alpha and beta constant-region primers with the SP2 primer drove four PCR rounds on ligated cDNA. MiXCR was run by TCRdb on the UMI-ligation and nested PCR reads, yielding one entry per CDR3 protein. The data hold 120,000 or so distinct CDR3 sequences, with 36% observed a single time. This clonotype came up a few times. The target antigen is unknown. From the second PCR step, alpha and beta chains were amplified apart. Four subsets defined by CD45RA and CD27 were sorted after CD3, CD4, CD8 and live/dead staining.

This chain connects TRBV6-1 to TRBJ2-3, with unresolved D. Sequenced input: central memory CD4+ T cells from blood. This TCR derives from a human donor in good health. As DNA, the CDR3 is TGTGCCAGCAGTTCCCGGCCCACAGTAGGAACAGATACGCAGTATTTT. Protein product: CASSSRPTVGTDTQYF.